These 21 T cell receptor beta chains came from one sample sequenced in a study of blood T cell repertoires in COVID-19. Sequencing was performed with immunoSEQ multiplex PCR; in TCRdb, only in-frame clones are kept and a portion is missing. The repertoire holds roughly 250,000 clones, with 80% to 95% as singletons. Sequenced material: PBMCs or T cells enriched from blood (not recorded which). The receptors were sampled from a woman between 18 and 29 years old who had recovered from COVID-19.

The gene calls are TRBV12-3 or TRBV12-4 and TRBJ1-2; D is unresolved. The CDR3 sequence is 11 residues long. Between the trimmed V and J ends, which lost 4 bases and 6 bases, there was a span of 6 bases. CDR3 sequence (DNA): TGTGCCAGCAGTTCTCGTAATGGCTACACCTTC. It codes for CASSSRNGYTF.

The rearrangement uses TRBV7-9 and TRBJ2-7; 9 nucleotides agree with TRBD1. The CDR3 sequence is 15 residues long. Germline-derived CDR1 and CDR2 are SEHNR and FQNEAQ (reference sequence). Losses at the gene ends were 4 bases for V and 2 bases for J; bases not matched to a gene: 6. Here the CDR3 DNA reads TGTGCCAGCAGCTCGAGGGGACAGGGACCCTACGAGCAGTACTTC. Translating it yields CASSSRGQGPYEQYF.

V and J are TRBV6-5 and TRBJ1-2; no clear D. The germline V gene encodes CDR1 MNHEY and CDR2 SVGAGI. The CDR3 sequence is 15 residues long. V lost 0 bases and J 4 bases, leaving 12 bases between the germline ends. In nucleotides, the CDR3 is TGTGCCAGCAGTTACTCTCTGTCCAGGCTCTATGGCTACACCTTC. This encodes CASSYSLSRLYGYTF.

This chain uses TRBV6-5 with TRBJ2-2; the D is unclear. The CDR3 length is 12 residues. Per the germline V gene, CDR1 is MNHEY and CDR2 is SVGAGI. V shed 5 bases and J shed 6 bases, with 7 bases lying between them. CDR3 nucleotides: TGTGCCAGCAGTCCCCGGGCCGGGGAGCTGTTTTTT. Translated, it gives CASSPRAGELFF.

This clone was seen only a few times. The chain couples TRBV5-1 to TRBJ1-2; tentatively, D is TRBD1 (5 bases). The germline V and J ends were trimmed by 1 base and 3 bases, with 13 bases remaining between them. The CDR3 extends over 15 amino acids. Germline values: CDR1 SGHRS, CDR2 YFSETQ. Here the CDR3 DNA reads TGCGCCAGCAGCTTGTTCCAGGGAGGGGACTATGGCTACACCTTC. This translates into CASSLFQGGDYGYTF.

This chain uses TRBV11-2 with TRBJ1-1; 7 positions agree with TRBD1. Germline assignment: CDR1 SGHAT and CDR2 FQNNGV. The J segment lost 2 bases and the V segment lost 5 bases, leaving 8 bases of the junction unmatched. This CDR3 has 15 amino acids. The CDR3 region is CASSRDRAVNTEAFF. The CDR3 nucleotides are TGTGCCAGCAGCCGTGACAGGGCCGTAAACACTGAAGCTTTCTTT.

The chain joins TRBV5-1 to TRBJ1-3; D gene uncertain. V shed 0 bases and J shed 0 bases, with 10 bases lying between them. The germline V gene encodes CDR1 SGHRS and CDR2 YFSETQ. This CDR3 is 16 amino acids long. CDR3 amino acids: CASSLAGPHSGNTIYF. The CDR3 nucleotides are TGCGCCAGCAGCTTGGCGGGTCCGCACTCTGGAAACACCATATATTTT.

The chain recombines TRBV6-5 with TRBJ2-5, with a possible D match to TRBD1 (5 bases). Germline loops: CDR1 MNHEY, CDR2 SVGAGI. CDR3 size: 14 residues. The V gene lost 0 bases and the J gene lost 7 bases, with 12 bases spanning the gap. Here the CDR3 reads CASSYSRGHGTQYF. The CDR3 DNA is TGTGCCAGCAGTTACTCGCGAGGACACGGGACCCAGTACTTC.

The CDR3 region has the DNA TGTGCCAGCAGCTTATCGCCCAGGGGAGGGGAGACCCAGTACTTC. This gives the protein CASSLSPRGGETQYF. The V gene is TRBV7-9, the J gene TRBJ2-5, with D perhaps matching TRBD2 (7 bases). This CDR3 spans 15 amino acids. Trimming left V 2 bases short and J 5 bases short, with 15 bases between. Germline V gene lookup returns CDR1 SEHNR and CDR2 FQNEAQ (reference sequence).

The chain carries TRBV6-5 and TRBJ1-6; TRBD1 matches 7 bases. The CDR3 spans 13 residues. Per germline, CDR1 MNHEY and CDR2 SVGAGI. V shed 5 bases and J 8 bases; nucleotides not matched to a gene: 3. DNA of the CDR3: TGTGCCAGCAGTCGACAGGGTCATTCACCCCTCCACTTT. This translates into CASSRQGHSPLHF.

This chain links TRBV28 with TRBJ2-5, with a possible D match to TRBD1 (5 bases). Germline V lookup: CDR1 MDHEN, CDR2 SYDVKM. Trimming cost V 4 bases and J 5 bases, with 14 bases left between them. The CDR3 consists of 14 residues. The CDR3 DNA reads as TGTGCCAGCAGTTCGCCTCAGGGTCCGGAGACCCAGTACTTC. Its protein is CASSSPQGPETQYF. The full variable domain, with the rest looked up from reference TRBV28 and TRBJ2-5, is DVKVTQSSRYLVKRTGEKVFLECVQDMDHENMFWYRQDPGLGLRLIYFSYDVKMKEKGDIPEGYSVSREKKERFSLILESASTNQTSMYLCASSSPQGPETQYFGPGTRLLVL.

This sequence joins TRBV20-1 and TRBJ1-5; D is uncertain. Germline CDR1 DFQATT, CDR2 SNEGSKA (reference sequence). V lost 3 bases and J 8 bases, leaving 17 bases between the germline ends. The CDR3 runs 14 residues. Here the CDR3 reads CSASIPGGSEPQHF. CDR3 DNA: TGCAGTGCTAGTATTCCGGGAGGGAGTGAGCCCCAGCATTTT.

This clone was seen just once. The chain combines TRBV27 with TRBJ2-2; 11 bases agree with TRBD1. The CDR3 length is 19 residues. Germline V gene lookup returns CDR1 MNHEY and CDR2 SMNVEV (reference sequence). The J segment lost 4 bases and the V segment lost 5 bases, leaving 15 bases of the junction unmatched. Written as DNA, the CDR3 is TGTGCCAGCAGTATACGGACAGGGGGCCGCGTGGGGGGCACCGGGGAGCTGTTTTTT. Translating gives CASSIRTGGRVGGTGELFF.

The chain recombines TRBV15 with TRBJ2-3; TRBD2 might be the D (6 bases). Germline CDR1 reads LNHNV; CDR2 reads YYDKDF (reference sequence). The CDR3 consists of 16 residues. V lost 4 bases and J 2 bases, leaving 16 bases between the germline ends. The CDR3 sequence: CATSKRRLGTTDTQYF. The CDR3 DNA reads as TGTGCCACCAGCAAACGCCGACTAGGAACCACAGATACGCAGTATTTT.

The chain combines TRBV15 with TRBJ1-2, with D possibly TRBD1 on 5 matching bases. The CDR3 covers 13 residues. V was cut by 0 bases and J by 12 bases, with 14 bases left in between. The germline CDR1 and CDR2 sequences are LNHNV and YYDKDF (reference sequence). CDR3 DNA: TGTGCCACCAGCAGAGACCCTCGGGGGGGTAACACCTTC. This translates into CATSRDPRGGNTF.

The rearrangement uses TRBV23-1 and TRBJ1-5; D might be TRBD1 (6 bases). Being an ORF, TRBV23-1 has a function that is uncertain. The CDR3 extends over 16 amino acids. V was clipped by 3 bases and J by 3 bases, with 15 bases between them. The CDR3 nucleotides are TGCGCCAGCAGTCACCGCGGACAGTTACTCAATCAGCCCCAGCATTTT. This sequence encodes CASSHRGQLLNQPQHF.

The CDR3 sequence: CASSFRESNEKLFF. In nucleotides, the CDR3 is TGTGCCAGCAGTTTTAGGGAGAGTAATGAAAAACTGTTTTTT. The chain recombines TRBV6-5 with TRBJ1-4; D ambiguous. CDR1 MNHEY and CDR2 SVGAGI come from the germline V gene. V was shortened by 4 bases and J by 4 bases, with 10 bases between the two germline ends. The CDR3 is 14 residues long.

This CDR3 reads CASRRDMLTSEAFF. The CDR3 nucleotides read TGTGCCAGCAGAAGAGACATGCTAACCTCCGAAGCTTTCTTT. J is TRBJ1-1 and V is TRBV27; D uncertain. There are 14 residues in the CDR3. V was clipped by 6 bases and J by 8 bases, with 19 bases between them. Germline V gene data show CDR1 as MNHEY and CDR2 as SMNVEV (reference sequence).

The chain has TRBV28 and TRBJ2-7; D gene uncertain. Germline loops: CDR1 MDHEN, CDR2 SYDVKM. The CDR3 covers 13 residues. Trimming left V 5 bases short and J 3 bases short, with 11 bases between. The CDR3 loop reads CASSLPPIYEQYF. CDR3 in DNA: TGTGCCAGCAGTCTCCCCCCTATCTACGAGCAGTACTTC. The full variable domain, completed using reference TRBV28 and TRBJ2-7, is DVKVTQSSRYLVKRTGEKVFLECVQDMDHENMFWYRQDPGLGLRLIYFSYDVKMKEKGDIPEGYSVSREKKERFSLILESASTNQTSMYLCASSLPPIYEQYFGPGTRLTVT.

This clone was counted a single time. This chain joins TRBV19 and TRBJ2-1; 10 bases align to TRBD1. CDR3 length equals 14 residues. V lost 10 bases and J lost 3; bases outside the gene matches: 6. Per germline, CDR1 LNHDA and CDR2 SQIVND (reference sequence). For the CDR3, the DNA is TGTGCCACTTGGGGACAGGGGCTCTACAATGAGCAGTTCTTC. It is translated as CATWGQGLYNEQFF. Full variable domain (missing parts from reference TRBV19 and TRBJ2-1): DGGITQSPKYLFRKEGQNVTLSCEQNLNHDAMYWYRQDPGQGLRLIYYSQIVNDFQKGDIAEGYSVSREKKESFPLTVTSAQKNPTAFYLCATWGQGLYNEQFFGPGTRLTVL.

In regard to this clone: This sample also contains other DNA sequences that code for the same CDR3. The chain recombines TRBV12-3 or TRBV12-4 with TRBJ2-3, with no clear D. V lost 6 bases and J lost 0, with 4 bases in between. This CDR3 has 12 residues. CDR3 region: CASSPSTDTQYF. The DNA of the CDR3 is TGTGCCAGCAGCCCGAGCACAGATACGCAGTATTTT.